This T cell receptor (beta chain) was profiled in a study of blood T cell repertoires in COVID-19. Study-level information: Collection of acute and convalescent COVID-19 samples took place in the United States, Italy and Spain. PBMCs, B-cell-depleted T cells, or T cells were the source of the cDNA or gDNA that made up the material.

The germline gives CDR1 SEHNR, CDR2 FQNEAQ (reference sequence). V dropped 2 bases and J dropped 4; count of bases not matched to a gene: 3. There are 14 residues in the CDR3. Original methodology: The assay estimated nucleated cells by amplifying reference gene primers. The table came from immunoSEQ multiplex PCR; TCRdb's copy has only in-frame clones and leaves some out. Clone size and the V and J calls come from that table; the DNA yielded D and trimming. The sample yields approximately 200,000 clones, more than 75% seen once. The sequence was obtained from a man aged 40-50 years with active or convalescent COVID-19. Sequenced: peripheral blood. The rearrangement uses TRBV7-9 and TRBJ1-2; 8 bases match TRBD1. CDR3 region: CASSLQGALYGYTF. The CDR3 nucleotides are TGTGCCAGCAGCTTACAGGGGGCCCTCTATGGCTACACCTTC. The whole variable domain, filled in from reference TRBV7-9 and TRBJ1-2, reads DTGVSQNPRHKITKRGQNVTFRCDPISEHNRLYWYRQTLGQGPEFLTYFQNEAQLEKSRLLSDRFSAERPKGSFSTLEIQRTEQGDSAMYLCASSLQGALYGYTFGSGTRLTVV.